The 29 T cell receptor beta chains presented below share a single source sample, sequenced in a study of STAT3 mutations in large granular lymphocyte leukemia. These TCRs' antigens remain unknown. Profiling relied on immunoSEQ multiplex PCR, and the TCRdb table lists in-frame clones only, not all of them. The table lists several thousand clones, roughly 79% of them singletons. Findings and limits, study-wide: At least one immunodominant TCR beta clonotype appeared in every T-cell large granular lymphocyte leukemia patient.

Sample: peripheral blood mononuclear cells. The receptors come from a woman between 35 and 50 years old with T-cell large granular lymphocyte leukemia. Some clones in this sample may be carry-over from other donors' samples.

This clone appeared a single time. CDR3 sequence reads: CASSSRGAADTQYF. CDR3 coding DNA: TGCGCCAGCAGCTCGAGGGGGGCTGCAGATACGCAGTATTTT. This chain uses TRBV5-1 with TRBJ2-3; TRBD1 or TRBD2 may be the D gene (6 bases each). With 3 bases removed from V and 4 bases from J, the gap between germline ends came to 12 bases. The germline V gene encodes CDR1 SGHRS and CDR2 YFSETQ. The CDR3 runs 14 residues.

In its sample, this clone was seen once. The V and J genes are TRBV18 and TRBJ1-1; D not certain. The V gene's germline CDR1 is KGHSH and CDR2 LQKENI. V shed 2 bases and J shed 1 base, with 5 bases lying between them. This CDR3 is built from 13 residues. DNA for the CDR3: TGTGCCAGCTCACCAGGGAGGAACACTGAAGCTTTCTTT. Its translation: CASSPGRNTEAFF.

This chain joins TRBV18 and TRBJ1-2; TRBD1 is a possible D gene (5 bases). The germline V and J ends were trimmed by 3 bases and 7 bases, with 15 bases remaining between them. This CDR3 has 14 amino acids. Germline V gene lookup returns CDR1 KGHSH and CDR2 LQKENI. The chain's CDR3 is CASSPAGGEGGYTF. CDR3 bases: TGTGCCAGCTCACCCGCCGGAGGGGAGGGTGGCTACACCTTC.

The rearrangement joins TRBV18 to TRBJ1-1; 7 bases are shared with TRBD1. Per germline, CDR1 KGHSH and CDR2 LQKENI. The CDR3 totals 13 residues. V was pared by 8 bases and J by 3 bases, with 6 bases of the junction left unmatched. The CDR3 DNA sequence: TGTGCCAGCGCACAGGGGAGGGACACTGAAGCTTTCTTT. Translating gives CASAQGRDTEAFF.

The J gene is TRBJ2-7, the V gene TRBV7-6, with 8 nucleotides matching TRBD1. The junction had 4 bases not matched to a gene; V was cut back by 5 bases and J by 4 bases. This CDR3 spans 13 amino acids. Germline loops: CDR1 SGHVS, CDR2 FNYEAQ. Here the CDR3 reads CASSPGGAYEQYF. In DNA, the CDR3 is TGTGCCAGCAGCCCAGGGGGCGCGTACGAGCAGTACTTC.

The chain couples TRBV5-6 to TRBJ2-2; 11 positions match TRBD2. V shed 2 bases and J 1 base; nucleotides not matched to a gene: 4. Looked up from germline, CDR1 is SGHDT and CDR2 is YYEEEE. The CDR3 is made up of 17 amino acids. CDR3 amino acids: CASSFLTSGMNTGELFF. Written as DNA, the CDR3 is TGTGCCAGCAGCTTCCTGACTAGCGGGATGAACACCGGGGAGCTGTTTTTT.

There are a few counts of this clone. J is TRBJ1-1 and V is TRBV5-4; tentatively, D is TRBD1 (5 bases). CDR1 and CDR2 from the germline V gene are SGHNT and YYREEE (reference sequence). Trimming removed 5 bases at V and 1 base at J, with 12 bases between. The length of the CDR3 is 14 residues. The CDR3: CASRPPGRNTEAFF. The CDR3 coding sequence is TGTGCCAGCAGGCCCCCAGGGCGGAACACTGAAGCTTTCTTT.

V gene TRBV30 combines with J gene TRBJ1-4; 8 nucleotides line up with TRBD1. The J segment lost 4 bases and the V segment lost 7 bases, leaving 5 bases of the junction unmatched. The CDR3 is made up of 13 amino acids. Per the germline V gene, CDR1 is GTSNPN and CDR2 is SVGIG (reference sequence). The CDR3 protein is CAFHRGDNEKLFF. The CDR3 nucleotides are TGTGCCTTCCACAGGGGGGATAATGAAAAACTGTTTTTT.

This clone was picked up one time. The V gene is TRBV25-1, the J gene TRBJ2-7; TRBD1 agrees at 8 bases. This CDR3 comprises 15 residues. The germline CDR1 and CDR2 sequences are MGHDK and SYGVNS. The V and J ends lost 3 bases and 3 bases, in that order; junction bases with no gene match: 7. The CDR3 is CASSDGRQGFYEQYF. Here the CDR3 DNA reads TGTGCCAGCAGTGACGGGAGACAGGGGTTCTACGAGCAGTACTTC.

CDR3 bases: TGTGCCAGCAGCCCGATCAGGCCGGACGAAAAACTGTTTTTT. This codes for CASSPIRPDEKLFF. This sequence joins TRBV7-9 and TRBJ1-4; D remains ambiguous. CDR1 is SEHNR and CDR2 is FQNEAQ in the germline V gene (reference sequence). This CDR3 comprises 14 residues. V was shortened by 5 bases and J by 8 bases, with 15 bases between the two germline ends.

The CDR3 DNA sequence: TGTGCCAGCAGCCCGGGACAGGGCTATAATTCACCCCTCCACTTT. Protein: CASSPGQGYNSPLHF. The chain recombines TRBV5-4 with TRBJ1-6; 9 bases match TRBD1. Germline-derived CDR1 and CDR2 are SGHNT and YYREEE (reference sequence). The CDR3 sequence is 15 residues long. V gave up 4 bases and J gave up 3 bases; unmatched junction bases: 2.

This clone has only a few counts. The chain couples TRBV25-1 to TRBJ2-7; no definite D call. V lost 7 bases and J lost 3, with 4 bases in between. The CDR3 runs 10 residues. The germline V gene encodes CDR1 MGHDK and CDR2 SYGVNS. The CDR3 nucleotides are TGTGCCAGCAAAGGCTACGAGCAGTACTTC. This codes for CASKGYEQYF.

This clone has a handful of counts. The gene calls are TRBV7-8 and TRBJ1-2, with TRBD1 as a possible D gene (6 bases). Germline loops: CDR1 SGHVS, CDR2 FQNEAQ. Trimming took 2 bases from V and 6 from J, leaving 13 bases between them. This CDR3 region has 14 residues. Here the CDR3 DNA reads TGTGCCAGCAGCTTATCGGGGGGGGCGGATGGCTACACCTTC. Amino acid sequence: CASSLSGGADGYTF. The whole variable domain, remainder taken from reference TRBV7-8 and TRBJ1-2, is GAGVSQSPRYKVAKRGQDVALRCDPISGHVSLFWYQQALGQGPEFLTYFQNEAQLDKSGLPSDRFFAERPEGSVSTLKIQRTQQEDSAVYLCASSLSGGADGYTFGSGTRLTVV.

V usage is TRBV7-9 and J usage is TRBJ2-3, with 12 bases lining up with TRBD1. The CDR3 contains 17 residues. In germline, CDR1 is SEHNR, CDR2 FQNEAQ (reference sequence). Trimming cost V 3 bases and J 1 base; bases outside gene matches: 5. In nucleotides, the CDR3 is TGTGCCAGCAGCTTCCCGGGGGACAGGGGGCGCACAGATACGCAGTATTTT. It translates to CASSFPGDRGRTDTQYF.

V is TRBV5-1 and J is TRBJ1-5; no firm D call. The CDR3 is made up of 13 amino acids. Trimming pared 2 bases from V and 3 bases from J, leaving 6 bases between. Germline V gene sequence: CDR1 SGHRS, CDR2 YFSETQ. The CDR3 is CASSFADNQPQHF. DNA of the CDR3: TGCGCCAGCAGCTTCGCGGACAATCAGCCCCAGCATTTT.

This chain joins TRBV7-2 and TRBJ2-7; D call uncertain. The germline CDR1 and CDR2 sequences are SGHTA and FQGNSA. The CDR3 runs to 14 residues. V lost 1 base to trimming and J lost 0 bases, with 7 bases between them. The CDR3 DNA reads TGTGCCAGCAGCTTAGATGGGCCCTCCTACGAGCAGTACTTC. It encodes CASSLDGPSYEQYF.

CDR3: CASSFPDTEAFF. As DNA, the CDR3 is TGTGCCAGCAGCTTCCCCGACACTGAAGCTTTCTTT. The chain links TRBV7-9 to TRBJ1-1; D unclear. Germline V gene sequence: CDR1 SEHNR, CDR2 FQNEAQ (reference sequence). This CDR3 is built from 12 residues. Deletions cut 3 bases from V and 3 bases from J, with 5 bases between.

The chain has TRBV6-1 and TRBJ2-7; D uncertain. CDR1 is MNHNS and CDR2 is SASEGT in the germline V gene. The CDR3 sequence is 14 residues long. Deletions cut 1 base from V and 3 bases from J, with 10 bases between. The CDR3 is CASSEGPIGYEQYF. As DNA, the CDR3 is TGTGCCAGCAGTGAAGGACCTATCGGCTACGAGCAGTACTTC.

The chain couples TRBV5-4 to TRBJ2-3, with D maybe TRBD2 (6 bases). The V gene lost 3 bases and the J gene lost 1 base, with 9 bases spanning the gap. Germline V CDR1 and CDR2: SGHNT, YYREEE (reference sequence). CDR3 size: 14 residues. The CDR3 coding sequence is TGTGCCAGCAGCTCGGGGGTTGGCACAGATACGCAGTATTTT. Translated, it gives CASSSGVGTDTQYF.

CDR3 in amino acids: CASSLGGQGAYEQYF. In nucleotides, the CDR3 is TGCGCCAGCAGCTTGGGGGGACAGGGGGCCTACGAGCAGTACTTC. J is TRBJ2-7 and V is TRBV5-1; 11 bases align to TRBD1. J was trimmed by 2 bases and V by 0 bases; bases with no gene match: 1. CDR3 length equals 15 residues. The germline CDR1 and CDR2 sequences are SGHRS and YFSETQ. The complete variable domain, with remaining parts taken from reference TRBV5-1 and TRBJ2-7, reads KAGVTQTPRYLIKTRGQQVTLSCSPISGHRSVSWYQQTPGQGLQFLFEYFSETQRNKGNFPGRFSGRQFSNSRSEMNVSTLELGDSALYLCASSLGGQGAYEQYFGPGTRLTVT.

This chain joins TRBV19 and TRBJ1-5; 7 positions match TRBD1. The length of the CDR3 is 15 residues. Germline CDR1 is LNHDA and CDR2 is SQIVND (reference sequence). Trimming removed 4 bases from V and 6 bases from J; junction bases left unmatched: 9. The CDR3 reads CASSTEGALGQPQHF. The CDR3 DNA is TGTGCCAGTAGTACCGAGGGGGCGCTGGGTCAGCCCCAGCATTTT.

The rearrangement uses TRBV13 and TRBJ2-7, with D possibly TRBD1 on 5 matching bases. This CDR3 region has 14 residues. Trimming stripped 3 bases from V and 4 bases from J, with 13 bases between. Germline CDR1 PRHDT, CDR2 FYEKMQ (reference sequence). The CDR3 DNA sequence: TGTGCCAGCAGCTTGGGGCAGAGCTTTTACGAGCAGTACTTC. It encodes CASSLGQSFYEQYF.

The rearrangement links TRBV4-1 to TRBJ1-2; perhaps TRBD1 as D (5 bases). Germline lookup yields CDR1 MGHRA and CDR2 YSYEKL. The CDR3 has 13 residues. Between the trimmed V and J ends, which lost 4 bases and 7 bases, there was a span of 13 bases. CDR3 loop: CASSRVGTGGYTF. The CDR3 DNA reads as TGCGCCAGCAGCCGAGTGGGGACCGGTGGCTACACCTTC.

This clone was picked up a small number of times. This chain uses TRBV7-9 with TRBJ1-2, with D unclear. Trimming removed 5 bases from V and 2 bases from J, with 12 bases in between. Germline V gene sequence: CDR1 SEHNR, CDR2 FQNEAQ (reference sequence). The CDR3 is made up of 14 amino acids. This CDR3 is CASSLPLNNYGYTF. DNA for the CDR3: TGTGCCAGCAGCCTCCCGCTGAACAACTATGGCTACACCTTC.

V is TRBV6-1 and J is TRBJ2-3; TRBD2 matches at 12 bases. V was pared by 2 bases and J by 4 bases, with 1 base of the junction left unmatched. The CDR3 spans 15 residues. Germline CDR1 is MNHNS and CDR2 is SASEGT. CDR3 bases: TGTGCCAGCAGTGAACTAGCGGGGGGGCCAGATACGCAGTATTTT. Amino acid sequence: CASSELAGGPDTQYF.

There are a few counts of this clone. The rearrangement links TRBV4-1 to TRBJ2-5, with a weak D call TRBD2 (6 bases). V gave up 4 bases and J gave up 5 bases, with 17 bases separating them. The CDR3 spans 15 residues. From germline, CDR1 is MGHRA and CDR2 YSYEKL. The CDR3 sequence is CASSPEDAGRETQYF. DNA for the CDR3: TGCGCCAGCAGCCCAGAAGATGCGGGAAGGGAGACCCAGTACTTC.

The chain combines TRBV20-1 with TRBJ2-1; D uncertain. Germline V gene data show CDR1 as DFQATT and CDR2 as SNEGSKA (reference sequence). V gave up 5 bases and J gave up 5 bases, with 7 bases separating them. This CDR3 region has 11 residues. As DNA, the CDR3 is TGCAGTGCTGAACGGGACAATGAGCAGTTCTTC. Protein sequence: CSAERDNEQFF.

The chain employs TRBV7-9 and TRBJ2-3; weak D call: TRBD2 (5 bases). Germline CDR1 reads SEHNR; CDR2 reads FQNEAQ (reference sequence). The CDR3 consists of 14 residues. V lost 5 bases and J lost 6, with 15 bases in between. In DNA, the CDR3 is TGTGCCAGCAGCCAGCGGCTCGGTGGGGATACGCAGTATTTT. As protein: CASSQRLGGDTQYF. The full variable domain, in which reference TRBV7-9 and TRBJ2-3 provide the parts outside the CDR3, is DTGVSQNPRHKITKRGQNVTFRCDPISEHNRLYWYRQTLGQGPEFLTYFQNEAQLEKSRLLSDRFSAERPKGSFSTLEIQRTEQGDSAMYLCASSQRLGGDTQYFGPGTRLTVL.

The rearrangement joins TRBV14 to TRBJ1-2; 7 positions match TRBD1. The V segment lost 4 bases and the J segment 4 bases; nucleotides outside the gene matches: 12. This CDR3 is built from 16 residues. Germline CDR1 SGHDN, CDR2 FVKESK. CDR3: CASSPLYGAGGYGYTF. The CDR3 coding sequence is TGTGCCAGCAGCCCCCTCTACGGGGCAGGGGGCTATGGCTACACCTTC.